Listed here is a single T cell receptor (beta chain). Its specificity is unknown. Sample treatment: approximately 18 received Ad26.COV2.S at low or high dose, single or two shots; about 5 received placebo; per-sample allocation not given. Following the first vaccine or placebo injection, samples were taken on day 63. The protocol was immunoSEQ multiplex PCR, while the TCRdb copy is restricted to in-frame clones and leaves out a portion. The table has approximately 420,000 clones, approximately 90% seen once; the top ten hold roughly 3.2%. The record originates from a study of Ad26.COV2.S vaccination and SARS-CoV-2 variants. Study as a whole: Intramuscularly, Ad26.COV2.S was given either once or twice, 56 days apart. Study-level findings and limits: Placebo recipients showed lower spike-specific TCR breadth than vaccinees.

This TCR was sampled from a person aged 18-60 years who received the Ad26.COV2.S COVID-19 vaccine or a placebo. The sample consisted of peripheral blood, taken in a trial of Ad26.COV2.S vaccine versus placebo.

DNA for the CDR3: TGTGCCAGCAGCCCGGACAGCTATAATTCACCCCTCCACTTT. Its protein product is CASSPDSYNSPLHF. This rearrangement joins TRBV7-9 to TRBJ1-6; TRBD1 might be the D (6 bases). Germline V gene lookup returns CDR1 SEHNR and CDR2 FQNEAQ (reference sequence). The CDR3 length is 14 residues. Trimming removed 5 bases at V and 3 bases at J, with 8 bases between.